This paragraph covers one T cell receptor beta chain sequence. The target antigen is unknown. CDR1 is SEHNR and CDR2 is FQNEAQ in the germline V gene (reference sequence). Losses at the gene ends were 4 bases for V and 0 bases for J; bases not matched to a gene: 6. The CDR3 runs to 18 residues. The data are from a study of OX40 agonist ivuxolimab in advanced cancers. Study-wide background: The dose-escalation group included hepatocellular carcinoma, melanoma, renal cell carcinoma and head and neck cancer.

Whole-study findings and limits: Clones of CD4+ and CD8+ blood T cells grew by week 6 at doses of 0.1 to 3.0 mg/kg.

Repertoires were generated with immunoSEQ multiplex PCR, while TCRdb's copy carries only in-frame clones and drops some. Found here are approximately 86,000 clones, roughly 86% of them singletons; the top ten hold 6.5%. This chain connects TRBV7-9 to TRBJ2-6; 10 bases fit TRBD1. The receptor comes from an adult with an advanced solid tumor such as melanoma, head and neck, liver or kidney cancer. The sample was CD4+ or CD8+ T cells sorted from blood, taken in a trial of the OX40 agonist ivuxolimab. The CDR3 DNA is TGTGCCAGCAGCTACCGACAGGGGGCCGTCTCTGGGGCCAACGTCCTGACTTTC. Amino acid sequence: CASSYRQGAVSGANVLTF.